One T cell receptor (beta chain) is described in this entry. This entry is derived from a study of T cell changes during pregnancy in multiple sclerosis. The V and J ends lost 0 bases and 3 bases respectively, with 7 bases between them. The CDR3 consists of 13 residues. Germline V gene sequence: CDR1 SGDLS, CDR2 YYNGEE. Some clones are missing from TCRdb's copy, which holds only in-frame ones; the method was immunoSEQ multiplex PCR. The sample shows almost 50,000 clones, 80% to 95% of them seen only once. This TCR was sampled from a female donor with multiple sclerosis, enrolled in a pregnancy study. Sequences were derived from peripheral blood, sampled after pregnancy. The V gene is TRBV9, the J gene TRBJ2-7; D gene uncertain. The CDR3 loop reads CASSVAPLYEQYF. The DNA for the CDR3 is TGTGCCAGCAGCGTAGCCCCACTCTACGAGCAGTACTTC. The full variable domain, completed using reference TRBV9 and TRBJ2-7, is DSGVTQTPKHLITATGQRVTLRCSPRSGDLSVYWYQQSLDQGLQFLIQYYNGEERAKGNILERFSAQQFPDLHSELNLSSLELGDSALYFCASSVAPLYEQYFGPGTRLTVT.